Presented here are 5 T cell receptor beta chains from one specimen sequenced in a study of blood T cell repertoires in COVID-19. Some clones are missing from TCRdb's copy, which holds only in-frame ones; the method was immunoSEQ multiplex PCR. The data contain more than 200,000 clones, 88% of them singletons. Sequencing was done on a sample of peripheral blood. All receptors come from a man in his 70s with acute or convalescent COVID-19.

This clone was detected only a few times. The chain combines TRBV24-1 with TRBJ2-7; 7 bases line up with TRBD1. The CDR3 is 15 amino acids. V was pared by 5 bases and J by 4 bases, with 10 bases of the junction left unmatched. The V gene's germline CDR1 is KGHDR and CDR2 SFDVKD. In nucleotides, the CDR3 is TGTGCCACCAGTGGACCGGGACAGCATACTTACGAGCAGTACTTC. It codes for CATSGPGQHTYEQYF.

CDR3 amino acids: CASSSRGGDPNQPQHF. The CDR3 nucleotides are TGTGCCAGCAGTTCCCGAGGAGGCGATCCAAATCAGCCCCAGCATTTT. The chain recombines TRBV28 with TRBJ1-5; D not certain. V lost 4 bases, J lost 4 bases, and 17 bases lay in between. The germline gives CDR1 MDHEN, CDR2 SYDVKM. The CDR3 is 16 amino acids.

The gene calls are TRBV6-5 and TRBJ1-2; 7 nucleotides agree with TRBD1. The V gene end was trimmed by 6 bases and the J gene end by 2 bases; junction bases not matched to a gene: 9. Germline V gene lookup returns CDR1 MNHEY and CDR2 SVGAGI. The CDR3 extends over 15 amino acids. The CDR3 DNA is TGTGCCAGCAGAGCCCTGGGGACAGTGAACTATGGCTACACCTTC. It codes for CASRALGTVNYGYTF.

This chain uses TRBV18 with TRBJ1-5; 8 nucleotides match TRBD1. V was pared by 3 bases and J by 4 bases, with 5 bases of the junction left unmatched. Germline V gives CDR1 KGHSH, CDR2 LQKENI. The CDR3 extends over 15 amino acids. As DNA, the CDR3 is TGTGCCAGCTCACCGCTACGACAGGGGAATCAGCCCCAGCATTTT. This encodes CASSPLRQGNQPQHF.

V and J are TRBV5-1 and TRBJ2-7; 11 nucleotides align to TRBD2. Trimming removed 0 bases from V and 5 bases from J; junction bases left unmatched: 10. This CDR3 contains 17 residues. Germline assignment: CDR1 SGHRS and CDR2 YFSETQ. Written as DNA, the CDR3 is TGCGCCAGCAGCTTGGCCGGTTTAGCGGGAGGGCCGGACGAGCAGTACTTC. As protein: CASSLAGLAGGPDEQYF.